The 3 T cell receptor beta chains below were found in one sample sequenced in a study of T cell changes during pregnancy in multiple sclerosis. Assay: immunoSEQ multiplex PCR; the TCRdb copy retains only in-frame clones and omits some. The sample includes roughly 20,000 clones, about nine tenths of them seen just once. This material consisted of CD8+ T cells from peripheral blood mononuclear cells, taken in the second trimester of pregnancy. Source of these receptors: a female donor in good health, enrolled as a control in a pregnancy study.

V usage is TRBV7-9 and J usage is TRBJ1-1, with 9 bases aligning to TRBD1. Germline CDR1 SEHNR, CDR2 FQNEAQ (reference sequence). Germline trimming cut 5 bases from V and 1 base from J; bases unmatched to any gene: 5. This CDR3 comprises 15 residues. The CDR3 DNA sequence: TGTGCCAGCAGCCATGGACAGGGGAGGAACACTGAAGCTTTCTTT. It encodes CASSHGQGRNTEAFF. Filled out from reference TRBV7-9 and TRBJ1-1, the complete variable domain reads DTGVSQNPRHKITKRGQNVTFRCDPISEHNRLYWYRQTLGQGPEFLTYFQNEAQLEKSRLLSDRFSAERPKGSFSTLEIQRTEQGDSAMYLCASSHGQGRNTEAFFGQGTRLTVV.

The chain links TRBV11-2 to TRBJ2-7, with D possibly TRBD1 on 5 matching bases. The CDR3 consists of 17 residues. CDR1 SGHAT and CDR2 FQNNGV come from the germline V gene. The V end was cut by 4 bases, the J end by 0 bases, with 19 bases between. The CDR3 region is CASSSPRDRPNSYEQYF. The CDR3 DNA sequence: TGTGCCAGCAGCTCCCCACGCGACAGACCTAACTCCTACGAGCAGTACTTC.

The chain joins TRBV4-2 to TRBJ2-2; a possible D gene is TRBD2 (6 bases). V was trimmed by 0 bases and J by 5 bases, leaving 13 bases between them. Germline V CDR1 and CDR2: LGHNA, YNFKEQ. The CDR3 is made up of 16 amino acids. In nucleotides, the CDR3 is TGTGCCAGCAGCCAAGAAGAAACGGGAGAGACCGGGGAGCTGTTTTTT. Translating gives CASSQEETGETGELFF.